This T cell receptor (beta chain) was sequenced during a study of blood T cell repertoires in COVID-19 (dated by TCRdb to the early 2020s). Study-level background: Samples from collaborators originated in the United States, Italy and Spain and spanned both the acute and convalescent phases of COVID-19. The samples were drawn from the first 160 participants of the ongoing ImmuneRACE study and from 1,254 subjects provided by 6 global collaborators. Sample metadata almost always included a de-identified subject ID, COVID-19 status, age in years and sex. Where available, HLA class I and class II types were taken from metadata supplied by the sample provider and were not determined by assay-based typing. The material from the prospective study consisted of cDNA or gDNA derived from T cells, B-cell-depleted T cells, or PBMCs. The repertoires were released in a freely available public database meant as a resource for research on the immune response to SARS-CoV-2. Subjects who had been exposed to COVID-19, were actively infected with it, or had recovered from it provided the deeply sampled blood TCRbeta repertoires that made up the dataset.

From cysteine to phenylalanine, the CDR3 is 13 amino acids long. Only CDR3 DNA is held: 39 bases, read in frame from base 1. Germline trimming: 8 bases from V, 0 bases from J; junction bases outside gene matches: 0. In the germline V gene, CDR1 corresponds to SQVTM and CDR2 to ANQGSEA. Results and caveats for the whole study, not just this receptor: The quantity of clinical and demographic metadata differed by source and by participant and was supplied without curation.

The immunoSEQ Assay, a bias-controlled multiplex PCR, was used to amplify TCRbeta CDR3 regions from genomic DNA. The paper's processing steps were these. The number of nucleated cells in each sample was estimated from the amplification of reference gene primers within the assay. To quantify the absolute abundance of each unique TCRbeta CDR3 rearrangement, sequence reads were collapsed and filtered. For each sample, productive Simpson clonality was calculated as the square root of Simpson's diversity index across productive rearrangements. What TCRdb holds here is the immuneACCESS table cut down to in-frame rearrangements. Part of the clones is not present; checked against another copy, under half of the missing clones reflect an unresolved V gene, and the others are unexplained. Clonal size and the V and J genes are those of that table, whereas D and trimming came from the DNA. The table for this sample lists approximately 160,000 clones; about 86% of them were counted only once. The ten largest clones add up to roughly 7% of the sample.

About this clone: It lacks a known antigen. No quality values exist for individual bases; no much larger clone is one base distant.

Each collaborating institution followed its own protocols to collect whole blood in K2EDTA tubes. Collaborator samples were shipped for TCRbeta analysis as frozen whole blood, isolated PBMCs, or DNA extracted from either sample type. Recombination joined TRBV29-1 with TRBJ2-1, with TRBD2 identical over 11 junction bases. The sequenced material came from peripheral blood. This TCR derives from a man aged 50-59 years with active or convalescent COVID-19. The CDR3 is CSTSGSSYNEQFF. The nucleotide sequence is TGCAGCACTAGCGGGAGCTCCTACAATGAGCAGTTCTTC.